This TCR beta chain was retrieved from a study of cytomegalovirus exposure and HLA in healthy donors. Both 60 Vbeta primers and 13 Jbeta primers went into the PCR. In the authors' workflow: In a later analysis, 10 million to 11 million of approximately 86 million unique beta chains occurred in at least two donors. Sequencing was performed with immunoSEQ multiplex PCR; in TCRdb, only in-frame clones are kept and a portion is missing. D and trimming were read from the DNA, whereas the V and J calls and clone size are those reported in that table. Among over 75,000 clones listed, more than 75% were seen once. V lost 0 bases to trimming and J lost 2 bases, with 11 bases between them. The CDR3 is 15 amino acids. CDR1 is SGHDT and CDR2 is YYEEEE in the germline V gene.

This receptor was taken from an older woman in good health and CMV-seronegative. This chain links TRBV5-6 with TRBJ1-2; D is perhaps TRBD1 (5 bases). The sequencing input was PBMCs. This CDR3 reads CASSLGQFPNYGYTF. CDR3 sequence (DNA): TGTGCCAGCAGCTTGGGACAGTTCCCCAACTATGGCTACACCTTC.